These 8 T cell receptor beta chains came from one sample sequenced in a study of radiation and T cells in renal cell carcinoma. The time point is: blood 2 weeks post-SBRT. Treatment of the sample: 15 Gy SBRT to primary tumor, nephrectomy 4 weeks later. Clones were read by immunoSEQ multiplex PCR, and TCRdb kept only the in-frame ones, dropping some. The sample records more than 65,000 clones, 65% to 90% being singletons. The sequenced sample was blood, obtained from a patient whose treatment included radiotherapy and nephrectomy. Every receptor here comes from a woman aged 45-65 years with renal cell carcinoma.

The rearrangement joins TRBV30 to TRBJ2-3; D not certain. Germline assignment: CDR1 GTSNPN and CDR2 SVGIG (reference sequence). There are 12 residues in the CDR3. Trimming pared 5 bases from V and 7 bases from J, leaving 13 bases between. CDR3 bases: TGTGCCTGGGAGGCTGGTGTCAATACGCAGTATTTT. This sequence encodes CAWEAGVNTQYF.

The chain combines TRBV2 with TRBJ1-5; D uncertain. Germline V gene lookup returns CDR1 SNHLY and CDR2 FYNNEI. V lost 7 bases and J 3 bases, leaving 10 bases between the germline ends. CDR3 length: 13 amino acids. The CDR3 region has the DNA TGTGCCAGCAAATTCCAGGACAATCAGCCCCAGCATTTT. Translated, it gives CASKFQDNQPQHF.

The chain employs TRBV27 and TRBJ2-3; the match to TRBD2 covers 12 bases. V shed 5 bases and J 1 base; nucleotides not matched to a gene: 7. Per the germline V gene, CDR1 is MNHEY and CDR2 is SMNVEV (reference sequence). The CDR3 consists of 17 residues. The CDR3 sequence: CASSTGTSGPGTDTQYF. CDR3 coding DNA: TGTGCCAGCAGTACGGGGACTAGCGGGCCCGGCACAGATACGCAGTATTTT.

The rearrangement links TRBV7-9 to TRBJ1-3; 8 bases match TRBD1. Germline values: CDR1 SEHNR, CDR2 FQNEAQ (reference sequence). J gave up 5 bases and V 7 bases, and 10 bases lay outside the gene matches. The length of the CDR3 is 15 residues. CDR3 amino acids: CASIEDRGHRNTIYF. The CDR3 DNA follows: TGTGCCAGCATCGAAGACAGGGGTCACCGAAACACCATATATTTT.

The CDR3 region has the DNA TGTGCCAGCAGCGCCGAGAGGGGGACAGGGGAAAATTCACCCCTCCACTTT. It yields the protein CASSAERGTGENSPLHF. V is TRBV9 and J is TRBJ1-6; 10 bases agree with TRBD1. CDR1 SGDLS and CDR2 YYNGEE come from the germline V gene. The CDR3 consists of 17 residues. Trimming cost V 3 bases and J 7 bases; bases outside gene matches: 10.

This chain uses TRBV28 with TRBJ2-2; D remains ambiguous. CDR3 length: 15 amino acids. The germline V gene encodes CDR1 MDHEN and CDR2 SYDVKM. Trimming pared 5 bases from V and 2 bases from J, leaving 12 bases between. CDR3 sequence reads: CASSTTGFNTGELFF. The CDR3 bases are TGTGCCAGCAGTACTACCGGGTTCAACACCGGGGAGCTGTTTTTT.

The chain carries TRBV19 and TRBJ1-1; the D gene is possibly TRBD1 (6 bases). Trimming pared 4 bases from V and 1 base from J, leaving 10 bases between. The germline CDR1 and CDR2 sequences are LNHDA and SQIVND (reference sequence). The CDR3 is 14 amino acids. Here the CDR3 reads CASSRQDENTEAFF. The CDR3 DNA reads as TGTGCCAGTAGTAGACAGGATGAGAACACTGAAGCTTTCTTT.

This sequence joins TRBV5-1 and TRBJ2-1; either TRBD1 or TRBD2 may fit D (5 bases each). The CDR3 loop spans 16 amino acids. V lost 0 bases to trimming and J lost 2 bases, with 12 bases between them. Germline V gene data show CDR1 as SGHRS and CDR2 as YFSETQ. CDR3 in amino acids: CASSLGVVGPYNEQFF. The CDR3 DNA reads as TGCGCCAGCAGCTTGGGGGTAGTGGGACCCTACAATGAGCAGTTCTTC.